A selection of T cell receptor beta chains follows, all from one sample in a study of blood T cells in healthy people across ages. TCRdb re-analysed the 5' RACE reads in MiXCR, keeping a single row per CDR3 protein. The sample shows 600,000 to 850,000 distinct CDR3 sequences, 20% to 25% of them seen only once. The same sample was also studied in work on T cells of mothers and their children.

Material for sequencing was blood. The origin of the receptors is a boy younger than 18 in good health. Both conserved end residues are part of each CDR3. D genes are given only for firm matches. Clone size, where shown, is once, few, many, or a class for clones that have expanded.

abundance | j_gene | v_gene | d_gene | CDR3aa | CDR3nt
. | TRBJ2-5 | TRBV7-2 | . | CASSLGWVTQYF | TGTGCCAGCAGCTTGGGATGGGTGACCCAGTACTTC
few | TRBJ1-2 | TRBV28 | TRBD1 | CASSELQGGYGYTF | TGTGCCAGCAGTGAACTACAGGGGGGCTATGGCTACACCTTC
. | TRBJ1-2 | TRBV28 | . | CASLLSTRGTNGYTF | TGTGCCAGCCTCCTCTCTACGAGGGGGACGAATGGCTACACCTTC
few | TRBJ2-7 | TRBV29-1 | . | CSALVSYEQYF | TGCAGCGCACTAGTCTCCTACGAGCAGTACTTC
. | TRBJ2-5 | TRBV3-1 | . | CASSQETWGQYF | TGTGCCAGCAGCCAAGAGACTTGGGGCCAGTACTTC
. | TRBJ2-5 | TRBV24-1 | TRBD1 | CATSDPRWDSKETQYF | TGTGCCACCAGTGATCCACGATGGGACAGTAAAGAGACCCAGTACTTC
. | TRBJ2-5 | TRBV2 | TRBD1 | CANHATGAPQETQYF | TGTGCCAACCATGCGACAGGGGCACCCCAAGAGACCCAGTACTTC
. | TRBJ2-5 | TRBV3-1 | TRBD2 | CASSQAGLPQETQYF | TGTGCCAGCAGCCAAGCGGGACTACCCCAAGAGACCCAGTACTTC
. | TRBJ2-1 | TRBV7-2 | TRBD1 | CASSRQQGGYNEQFF | TGTGCCAGCAGCCGCCAACAGGGGGGCTACAATGAGCAGTTCTTC
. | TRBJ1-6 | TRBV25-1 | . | CASSEKGSTSPLHF | TGTGCCAGCAGTGAAAAGGGCAGCACATCACCCCTCCACTTT
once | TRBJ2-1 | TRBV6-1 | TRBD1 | CASSRDRVSNEQFF | TGTGCCAGCAGCCGGGACAGGGTATCCAATGAGCAGTTCTTC
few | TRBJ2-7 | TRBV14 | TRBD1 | CASSHRGPPEQYF | TGTGCCAGCAGTCACAGGGGGCCACCTGAGCAGTACTTC
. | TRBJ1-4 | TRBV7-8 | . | CASSLEAVNGEKLFF | TGTGCCAGCAGCCTTGAGGCGGTGAACGGTGAAAAACTGTTTTTT
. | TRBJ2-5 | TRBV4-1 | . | CASSQDQAAGETQYF | TGCGCCAGCAGCCAAGATCAAGCGGCGGGGGAGACCCAGTACTTC
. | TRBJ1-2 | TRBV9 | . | CASSGRVADGYTF | TGTGCCAGCAGCGGCAGGGTTGCGGATGGCTACACCTTC
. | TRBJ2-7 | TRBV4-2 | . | CASSLGPGEGYEQYF | TGTGCCAGCAGCTTAGGCCCAGGGGAGGGGTACGAGCAGTACTTC
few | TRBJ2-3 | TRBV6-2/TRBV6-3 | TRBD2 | CATALAGSHTQYF | TGTGCCACCGCCCTAGCGGGGTCACATACGCAGTATTTT
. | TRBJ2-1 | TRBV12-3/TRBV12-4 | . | CACSTDGFYNEQFF | TGTGCCTGCAGTACTGACGGGTTCTACAATGAGCAGTTCTTC
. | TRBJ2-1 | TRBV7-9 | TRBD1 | CASSLQGAIHNEQFF | TGTGCCAGCAGCTTACAGGGGGCTATCCACAATGAGCAGTTCTTC
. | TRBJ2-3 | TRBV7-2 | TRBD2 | CASSYGGRVSDTQYF | TGTGCCAGCAGCTATGGCGGGAGGGTCTCAGATACGCAGTATTTT